This TCR beta chain was retrieved from a study of response to subunit inactivated influenza vaccine. MiXCR, applied by TCRdb to the RT-PCR reads, yields one record per CDR3 protein. This table holds 450,000 to 700,000 distinct CDR3 sequences, 13% to 15% found once. Comment on this clonotype: The antigen is undetermined.

Study-wide findings and caveats: The study's authors posited that every seasonal influenza vaccination enlists few new T cells.

V dropped 4 bases and J dropped 3 bases, with 19 bases sitting between them. CDR3 length: 16 residues. The V gene's germline CDR1 is SGHVS and CDR2 FQNEAQ. Source: PBMCs from blood, taken 11 to 12 days after vaccination. This sequence joins TRBV7-8 and TRBJ2-7; the D is unclear. The TCR was taken from a man between 50 and 59 years old who received an inactivated influenza vaccine. CDR3 nucleotide sequence: TGTGCCAGCAGCTCCTGGCGAGACGGAACAAACTACGAGCAGTACTTC. Protein sequence: CASSSWRDGTNYEQYF.